This T cell receptor (beta chain) emerged from a study of blood T cell repertoires in COVID-19. TCRdb keeps only in-frame clones here, not all; method: immunoSEQ multiplex PCR. The top ten clones hold 9.5% to 12% of a sample with 100,000 to 150,000 clones, about nine tenths of them seen once. Followed longitudinally, the Seattle patients had been enrolled during active infection. The germline V gene encodes CDR1 LNHDA and CDR2 SQIVND (reference sequence). V was shortened by 5 bases and J by 3 bases, with 4 bases between the two germline ends. The CDR3 sequence is 12 residues long. This clone has a single count.

This sequence joins TRBV19 and TRBJ2-2; D is unresolved. Source material: peripheral blood. The TCR comes from a woman aged 70 to 79 with COVID-19, enrolled during active disease. CDR3 sequence reads: CASSLYTGELFF. CDR3 DNA sequence: TGTGCCAGTAGTCTTTACACCGGGGAGCTGTTTTTT.